This T cell receptor beta chain was captured in a study of OX40 agonist ivuxolimab in advanced cancers. Across the whole study: The mean age was approximately 60 years, ranging from about 20 to 79, with around four fifths of participants male. General study points: Researchers report that CD8+ T cells had, on average, more expanded clones than CD4+.

With regard to this clone: Its antigen is unidentified.

The table came from immunoSEQ multiplex PCR; TCRdb's copy has only in-frame clones and leaves some out. Seen here are nearly 70,000 clones, 86% observed once, and the top ten hold roughly 8.2%. Peripheral blood came from all dose cohorts at three timepoints. This sequence originates from an adult with an advanced solid tumor such as melanoma, head and neck, liver or kidney cancer. Sequencing was performed on CD4+ or CD8+ T cells sorted from blood, taken in a trial of the OX40 agonist ivuxolimab.

The CDR3, as DNA: TGTGCCAGCAGCTTAGGCACAGGGTATAATTCACCCCTCCACTTT. It codes for CASSLGTGYNSPLHF. J is TRBJ1-6 and V is TRBV11-3, with TRBD1 as a possible D gene (6 bases). Germline CDR1 is SGHNT and CDR2 is YENEEA. The CDR3 length is 15 residues. V lost 1 base and J 4 bases, leaving 8 bases between the germline ends. The variable domain in full, with the rest retrieved from reference TRBV11-3 and TRBJ1-6, is EAGVVQSPRYKIIEKKQPVAFWCNPISGHNTLYWYLQNLGQGPELLIRYENEEAVDDSQLPKDRFSAERLKGVDSTLKIQPAELGDSAVYLCASSLGTGYNSPLHFGNGTRLTVT.